This TCR beta chain was sequenced in a study of T cells after yellow fever vaccination. Overall study findings and caveats: Researchers cautioned that FACS-sorted repertoires could harbor abundant clonotypes contaminating from the bulk population. Reappearance after the booster was observed for most primary-vaccination clones (roughly 97% CD4, approximately 90% CD8).

This clonotype was seen ten or more times. Its antigen is unidentified. Per germline, CDR1 KGHDR and CDR2 SFDVKD. The CDR3 has 16 amino acids. V shed 7 bases and J shed 2 bases, with 17 bases lying between them. TCRdb fed the 5' RACE reads into MiXCR, producing one record per CDR3 protein. The sample carries about 130,000 distinct CDR3 sequences, about 7% recorded once. The TCR originated in a man younger than 35 who received the YFV17D yellow fever vaccine. The source was CD4+ T cells sorted from PBMCs, collected 10 days after the first yellow fever vaccination. The J gene is TRBJ2-4, the V gene TRBV24-1; D may be TRBD2 (7 bases). CDR3 nucleotide sequence: TGTGCCACCAGCGATGGGGGGGGCAGGTCCAAAAACATTCAGTACTTC. Translation: CATSDGGGRSKNIQYF.